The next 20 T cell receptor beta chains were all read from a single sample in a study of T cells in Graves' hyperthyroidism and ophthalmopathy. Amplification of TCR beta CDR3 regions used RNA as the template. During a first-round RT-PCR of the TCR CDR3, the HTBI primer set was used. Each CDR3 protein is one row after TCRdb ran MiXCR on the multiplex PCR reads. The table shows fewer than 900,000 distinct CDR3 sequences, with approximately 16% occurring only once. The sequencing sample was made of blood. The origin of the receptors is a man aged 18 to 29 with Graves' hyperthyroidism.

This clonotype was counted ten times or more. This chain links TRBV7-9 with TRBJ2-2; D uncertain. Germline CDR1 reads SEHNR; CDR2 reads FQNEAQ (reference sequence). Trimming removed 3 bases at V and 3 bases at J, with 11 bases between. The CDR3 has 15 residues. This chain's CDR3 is CASSFGYGDTGELFF. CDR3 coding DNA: TGTGCCAGCAGCTTCGGATACGGTGACACCGGGGAGCTGTTTTTT.

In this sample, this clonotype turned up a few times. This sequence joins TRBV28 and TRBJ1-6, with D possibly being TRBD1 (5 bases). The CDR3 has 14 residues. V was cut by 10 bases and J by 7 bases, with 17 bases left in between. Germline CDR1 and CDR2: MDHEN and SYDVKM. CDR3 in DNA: TGTGCCACCCCGGGGCAGGGCAAGAATTCACCCCTCCACTTT. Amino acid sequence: CATPGQGKNSPLHF.

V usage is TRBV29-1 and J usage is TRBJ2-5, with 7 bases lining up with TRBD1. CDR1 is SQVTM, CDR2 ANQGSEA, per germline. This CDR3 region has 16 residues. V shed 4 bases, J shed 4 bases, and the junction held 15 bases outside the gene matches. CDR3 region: CSVGGRQGATPETQYF. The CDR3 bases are TGCAGCGTTGGGGGGAGACAGGGAGCCACACCAGAGACCCAGTACTTC.

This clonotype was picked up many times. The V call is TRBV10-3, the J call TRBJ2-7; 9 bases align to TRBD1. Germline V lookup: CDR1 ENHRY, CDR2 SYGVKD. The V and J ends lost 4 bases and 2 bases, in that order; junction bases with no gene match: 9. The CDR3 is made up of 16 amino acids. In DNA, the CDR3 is TGTGCCATCAGTGGGGGACAGGGTAAAGGAGCCTACGAGCAGTACTTC. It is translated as CAISGGQGKGAYEQYF.

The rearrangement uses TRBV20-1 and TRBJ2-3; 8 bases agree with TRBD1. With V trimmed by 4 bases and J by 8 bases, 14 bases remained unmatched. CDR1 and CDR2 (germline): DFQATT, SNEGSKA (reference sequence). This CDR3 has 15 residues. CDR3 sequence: CSATDRDLAQGTQYF. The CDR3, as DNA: TGCAGTGCTACGGACAGGGACCTAGCGCAGGGTACGCAGTATTTT.

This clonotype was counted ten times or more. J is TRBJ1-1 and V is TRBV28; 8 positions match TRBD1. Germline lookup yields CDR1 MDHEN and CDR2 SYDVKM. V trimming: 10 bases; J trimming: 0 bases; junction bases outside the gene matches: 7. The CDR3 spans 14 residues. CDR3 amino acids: CAIIDRGMNTEAFF. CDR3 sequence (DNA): TGTGCCATCATCGACAGGGGTATGAACACTGAAGCTTTCTTT.

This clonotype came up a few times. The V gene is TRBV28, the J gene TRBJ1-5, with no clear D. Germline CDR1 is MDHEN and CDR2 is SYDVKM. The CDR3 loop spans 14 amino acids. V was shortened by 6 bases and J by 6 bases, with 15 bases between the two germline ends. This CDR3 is CASSPPAGSQPQHF. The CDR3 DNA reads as TGTGCCAGCAGCCCCCCAGCCGGGTCTCAGCCCCAGCATTTT.

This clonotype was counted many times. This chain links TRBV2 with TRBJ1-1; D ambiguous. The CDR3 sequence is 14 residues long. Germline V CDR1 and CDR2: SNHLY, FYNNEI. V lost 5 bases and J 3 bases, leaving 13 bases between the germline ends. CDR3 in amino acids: CASSRPGQDTEAFF. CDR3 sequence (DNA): TGTGCCAGCAGTCGACCCGGTCAGGACACTGAAGCTTTCTTT.

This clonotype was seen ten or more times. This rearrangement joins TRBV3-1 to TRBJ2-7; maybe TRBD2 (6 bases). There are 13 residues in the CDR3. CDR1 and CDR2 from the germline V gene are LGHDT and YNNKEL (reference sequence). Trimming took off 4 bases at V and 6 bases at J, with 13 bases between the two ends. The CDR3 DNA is TGTGCCAGCAGCCCGCCGGAGGGAGGCGAGCAGTACTTC. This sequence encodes CASSPPEGGEQYF.

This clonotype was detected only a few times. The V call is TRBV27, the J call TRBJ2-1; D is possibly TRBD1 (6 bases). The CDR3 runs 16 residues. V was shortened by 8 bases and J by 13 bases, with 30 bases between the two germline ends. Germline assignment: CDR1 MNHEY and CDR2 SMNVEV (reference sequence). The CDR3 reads CASVDFGYNAADSQFF. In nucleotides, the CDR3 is TGTGCCAGCGTTGATTTTGGTTATAACGCGGCGGACAGCCAGTTCTTC.

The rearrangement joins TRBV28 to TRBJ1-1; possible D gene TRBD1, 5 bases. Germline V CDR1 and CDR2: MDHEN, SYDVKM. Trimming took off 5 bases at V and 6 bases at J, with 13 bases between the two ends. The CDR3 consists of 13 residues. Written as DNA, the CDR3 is TGTGCCAGCAGTCCAGGGAGGCTCGCTGAAGCTTTCTTT. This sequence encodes CASSPGRLAEAFF. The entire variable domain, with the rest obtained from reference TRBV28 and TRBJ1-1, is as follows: DVKVTQSSRYLVKRTGEKVFLECVQDMDHENMFWYRQDPGLGLRLIYFSYDVKMKEKGDIPEGYSVSREKKERFSLILESASTNQTSMYLCASSPGRLAEAFFGQGTRLTVV.

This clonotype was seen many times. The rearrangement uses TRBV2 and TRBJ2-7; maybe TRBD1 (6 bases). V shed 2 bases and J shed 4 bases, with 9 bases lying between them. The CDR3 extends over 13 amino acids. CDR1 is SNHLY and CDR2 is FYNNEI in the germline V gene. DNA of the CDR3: TGTGCCAGCAGTGAAAGGACAGCGTACGAGCAGTACTTC. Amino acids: CASSERTAYEQYF.

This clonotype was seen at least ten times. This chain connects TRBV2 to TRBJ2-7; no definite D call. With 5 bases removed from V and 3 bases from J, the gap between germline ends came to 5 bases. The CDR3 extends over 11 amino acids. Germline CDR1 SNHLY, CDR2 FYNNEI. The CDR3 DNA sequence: TGTGCCAGCAGTAAAGGCTACGAGCAGTACTTC. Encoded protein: CASSKGYEQYF.

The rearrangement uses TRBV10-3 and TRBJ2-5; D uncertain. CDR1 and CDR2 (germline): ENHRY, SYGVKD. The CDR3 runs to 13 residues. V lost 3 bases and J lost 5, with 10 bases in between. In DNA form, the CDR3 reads TGTGCCATCAGTGACCCAGCGCGCGAGACCCAGTACTTC. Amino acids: CAISDPARETQYF.

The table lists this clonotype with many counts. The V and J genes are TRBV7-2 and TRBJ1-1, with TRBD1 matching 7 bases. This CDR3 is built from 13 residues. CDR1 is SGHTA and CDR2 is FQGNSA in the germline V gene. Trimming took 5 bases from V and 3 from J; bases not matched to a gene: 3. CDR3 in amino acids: CASSIDRDTEAFF. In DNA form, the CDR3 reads TGTGCCAGCAGCATTGACAGGGACACTGAAGCTTTCTTT.

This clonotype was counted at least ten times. The CDR3 loop reads CASSVLRTDTDTQYF. The CDR3 DNA reads as TGTGCCAGCTCAGTTTTACGGACAGACACAGATACGCAGTATTTT. The chain is built from TRBV28 and TRBJ2-3, with TRBD1 as a possible D gene (6 bases). Germline values: CDR1 MDHEN, CDR2 SYDVKM. The CDR3 is 15 amino acids. Trimming pared 8 bases from V and 2 bases from J, leaving 17 bases between. The variable domain in full, with the rest retrieved from reference TRBV28 and TRBJ2-3, is DVKVTQSSRYLVKRTGEKVFLECVQDMDHENMFWYRQDPGLGLRLIYFSYDVKMKEKGDIPEGYSVSREKKERFSLILESASTNQTSMYLCASSVLRTDTDTQYFGPGTRLTVL.

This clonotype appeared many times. Here the CDR3 reads CASSSPGTGDDSPLHF. In nucleotides, the CDR3 is TGTGCCAGCAGTTCCCCCGGGACAGGGGATGATTCACCCCTCCACTTT. This chain uses TRBV28 with TRBJ1-6; 10 bases are shared with TRBD1. This CDR3 is 16 amino acids long. With V trimmed by 4 bases and J by 8 bases, 8 bases remained unmatched. Germline CDR1 reads MDHEN; CDR2 reads SYDVKM.

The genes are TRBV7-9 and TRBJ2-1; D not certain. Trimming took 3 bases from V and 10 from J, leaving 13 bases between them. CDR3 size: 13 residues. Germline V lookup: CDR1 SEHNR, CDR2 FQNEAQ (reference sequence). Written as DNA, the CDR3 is TGTGCCAGCAGCTTGGCCGCCAGTCGGGAGCAGTTCTTC. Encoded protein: CASSLAASREQFF.

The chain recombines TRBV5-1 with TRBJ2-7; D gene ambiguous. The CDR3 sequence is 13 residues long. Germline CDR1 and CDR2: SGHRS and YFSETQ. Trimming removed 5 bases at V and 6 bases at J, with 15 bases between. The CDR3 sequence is CASSDGRWGEQYF. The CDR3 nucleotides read TGCGCCAGCAGTGACGGACGGTGGGGCGAGCAGTACTTC.

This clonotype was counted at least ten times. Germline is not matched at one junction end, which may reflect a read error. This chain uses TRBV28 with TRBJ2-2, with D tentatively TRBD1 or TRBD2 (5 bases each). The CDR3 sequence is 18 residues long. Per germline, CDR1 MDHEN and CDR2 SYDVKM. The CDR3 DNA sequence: TGTGCCAGCAGTTTCTTGCAATTGGGCAGGGCTAACACCGGGGAGTTGTTTTTT. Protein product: CASSFLQLGRANTGELFF. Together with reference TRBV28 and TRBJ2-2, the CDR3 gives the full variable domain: DVKVTQSSRYLVKRTGEKVFLECVQDMDHENMFWYRQDPGLGLRLIYFSYDVKMKEKGDIPEGYSVSREKKERFSLILESASTNQTSMYLCASSFLQLGRANTGELFFGEGSRLTVL.